This T cell receptor beta chain was observed in a study of T-cell memory formation after mild COVID-19. Overall study results and limits: From day 15 to 85, contracting clones were balanced between CD4 and CD8, whereas later expanders leaned toward CD4+. For second-wave clones that peaked at day 37, SARS-CoV-2 specificity went unverified.

V shed 1 base and J 6 bases; nucleotides not matched to a gene: 2. The CDR3 is 14 amino acids. CDR1 is KGHDR and CDR2 is SFDVKD in the germline V gene. Worth noting for this clonotype: Antigen specificity is unknown.

TCRdb itself ran the 5' RACE reads through MiXCR, one entry per CDR3 protein. The sample includes 450,000 or so distinct CDR3 sequences, approximately 23% seen only once; the top ten take about 12%. This receptor was taken from an adult woman who had mild COVID-19 (a few samples of this study predate the infection). Cell type and time point are not known. The material sequenced was PBMCs or a T cell subset sorted from them (not recorded which). The J gene is TRBJ2-1, the V gene TRBV24-1; 7 bases are a match to TRBD1. The CDR3 DNA is TGTGCCACCAGTGATTTCGGACAGGCCAATGAGCAGTTCTTC. Protein product: CATSDFGQANEQFF.